A selection of T cell receptor beta chains follows, all from one sample in a study of blood T cell repertoires in COVID-19. The protocol was immunoSEQ multiplex PCR, while the TCRdb copy is restricted to in-frame clones and leaves out a portion. The table shows fewer than 450,000 clones, with about 91% occurring only once. Sequenced input: peripheral blood. These receptors all come from a woman between 50 and 59 years old with COVID-19, enrolled during active disease. The CDR3 runs from the conserved cysteine through the conserved F or W. The D gene is left open where the match is weak. Rows give clone size only sometimes, using once, few, many, or a class for an expanded clone.

v_call,j_call,d_call,clone_size,cdr3_nt,cdr3_aa
TRBV6-5,TRBJ1-5,TRBD1,-,TGTGCCACCCAGGGGGGCTATCAGCCCCAGCATTTT,CATQGGYQPQHF
TRBV7-9,TRBJ1-2,-,-,TGTGCCAGCAGCTTAATGGGTCTGGAGGGCTACACCTTC,CASSLMGLEGYTF
TRBV30,TRBJ2-1,-,-,TGTGCCTGGAGTATCGGCAGGGCGGCCTCCTACAATGAGCAGTTCTTC,CAWSIGRAASYNEQFF
TRBV4-2,TRBJ1-2,TRBD1,-,TGTGCCAGCAGCCAACCCGGTGGGCAGGGGGCGATCCGAGGTAGGGGCTACACCTTC,CASSQPGGQGAIRGRGYTF
TRBV28,TRBJ1-2,-,-,TGTGCCAGCAGTTTGAAATGGGCAGGGGAAGGTAACTATGGCTACACCTTC,CASSLKWAGEGNYGYTF
TRBV5-1,TRBJ1-1,TRBD1,-,TGCGCCAGCAGCTTGCACAGGGGGACTGAAGCTTTCTTT,CASSLHRGTEAFF
TRBV19,TRBJ2-5,-,-,TGTGCCAGTAGTTTCGGTCAAGAGACCCAGTACTTC,CASSFGQETQYF
TRBV10-1,TRBJ2-1,-,-,TGCGCCAGCAGTGCCCGACTTGGGTCCGCCAATGAGCAGTTCTTC,CASSARLGSANEQFF
TRBV7-6,TRBJ1-3,-,few,TGTGCCAGCAGCTTAGGAGGGACTGGAAACACCATATATTTT,CASSLGGTGNTIYF
TRBV30,TRBJ1-2,-,-,TGTGCCTGGAGTGGGACAGCCTATGGCTACACCTTC,CAWSGTAYGYTF
TRBV27,TRBJ2-1,TRBD2,-,TGTGCCAGCGAAAGCGGGGGGAATGAGCAGTTCTTC,CASESGGNEQFF
TRBV28,TRBJ1-1,TRBD1,-,TGTGCCAGCAGACCGGGACAGATGAACACTGAAGCTTTCTTT,CASRPGQMNTEAFF
TRBV24-1,TRBJ2-2,-,-,TGTGCCACCGAGGAATCGAACACCGGGGAGCTGTTTTTT,CATEESNTGELFF
TRBV6-6,TRBJ1-2,-,-,TGTGCCAGCAGTTCCCGAACAGGGAATGGCTACACCTTC,CASSSRTGNGYTF
TRBV4-1,TRBJ1-4,-,-,TGCGCCAGCAGCCGCGAGGGGGGGGCGGATGAAAAACTGTTTTTT,CASSREGGADEKLFF
TRBV6-5,TRBJ2-1,-,-,TGTGCCAGCCAGGGGCGCAGGGAGCAGTTCTTC,CASQGRREQFF
TRBV7-9,TRBJ2-1,TRBD2,-,TGTGCCAGCAGCTTATTGGGACTAGCGGGGGGTAAGTTCTTC,CASSLLGLAGGKFF
TRBV30,TRBJ1-3,-,-,TGTGCCTGGACAGGGCCTGGAAACACCATATATTTT,CAWTGPGNTIYF